Reported below is one T cell receptor beta chain. What it recognizes is unknown. The time point was: baseline pretreatment blood. Treatment in this sample: 15 Gy SBRT to primary tumor, nephrectomy 4 weeks later. This record belongs to a study of radiation and T cells in renal cell carcinoma. Overall study context: Nephrectomy followed 15 Gy stereotactic body radiation by 4 weeks. The study, taken as a whole, reports: Without pretreatment biopsies, baseline tumor clonotype presence was undetermined. Top tumor clonotypes rose in blood 2 weeks post-radiation, then contracted.

Sequencing used immunoSEQ multiplex PCR; TCRdb keeps in-frame clones, though not all of them. Of approximately 120,000 clones listed, roughly 80% were seen once; the top ten hold about 3%. This CDR3 has 16 residues. With 5 bases removed from V and 3 bases from J, the gap between germline ends came to 16 bases. The germline V gene encodes CDR1 SGHVS and CDR2 FQNEAQ. The sample consisted of blood, taken from a patient whose treatment included radiotherapy and nephrectomy. The chain carries TRBV7-8 and TRBJ1-4, with D perhaps TRBD1 (5 bases). This clonotype was obtained from a woman between 55 and 75 years old with renal cell carcinoma. The DNA of the CDR3 is TGTGCCAGCAGCCCCAGGGACGGACCTTCTAATGAAAAACTGTTTTTT. The encoded protein is CASSPRDGPSNEKLFF.